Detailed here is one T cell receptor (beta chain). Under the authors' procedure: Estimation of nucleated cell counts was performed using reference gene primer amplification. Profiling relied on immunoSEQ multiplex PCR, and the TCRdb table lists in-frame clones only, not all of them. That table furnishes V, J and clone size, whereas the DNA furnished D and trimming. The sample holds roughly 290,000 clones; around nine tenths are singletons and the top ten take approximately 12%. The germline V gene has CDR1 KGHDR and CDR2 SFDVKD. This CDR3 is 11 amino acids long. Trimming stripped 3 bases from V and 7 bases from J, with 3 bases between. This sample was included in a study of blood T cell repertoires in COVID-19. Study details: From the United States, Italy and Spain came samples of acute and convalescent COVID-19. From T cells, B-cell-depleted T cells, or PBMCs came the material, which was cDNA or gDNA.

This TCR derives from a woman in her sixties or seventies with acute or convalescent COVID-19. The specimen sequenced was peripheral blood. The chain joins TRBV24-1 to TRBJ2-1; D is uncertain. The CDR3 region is CATSDTNEQFF. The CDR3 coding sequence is TGTGCCACCAGTGATACTAATGAGCAGTTCTTC.